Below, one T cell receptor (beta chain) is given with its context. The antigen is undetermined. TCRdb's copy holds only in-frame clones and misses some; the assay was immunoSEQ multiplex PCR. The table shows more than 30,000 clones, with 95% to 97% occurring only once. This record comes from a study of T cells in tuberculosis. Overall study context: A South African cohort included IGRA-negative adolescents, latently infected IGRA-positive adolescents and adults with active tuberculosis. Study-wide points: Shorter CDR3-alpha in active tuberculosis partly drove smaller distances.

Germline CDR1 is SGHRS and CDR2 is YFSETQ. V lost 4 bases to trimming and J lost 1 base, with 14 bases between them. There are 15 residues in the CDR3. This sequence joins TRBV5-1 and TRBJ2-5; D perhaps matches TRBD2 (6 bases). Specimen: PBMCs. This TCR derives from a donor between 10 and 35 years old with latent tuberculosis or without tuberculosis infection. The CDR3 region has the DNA TGCGCCAGCAGCGCGGGACCGAGGCCCCAAGAGACCCAGTACTTC. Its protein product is CASSAGPRPQETQYF.